The T cell receptor beta chain under discussion was sequenced for a study of T-cell memory formation after mild COVID-19. Overall study: Among the donors, TCR clusters were largely specific to each donor. Study-level results: Pre-infection memory contained some responding clones, which suggested that cross-reactive memory had joined. Researchers could not confirm that second-wave clones peaking on day 37 targeted SARS-CoV-2. Day 15 to 85 contracting clones showed balanced CD4/CD8; later expanders leaned CD4+.

Details on this clonotype: Its antigen is still unknown.

TCRdb reprocessed the 5' RACE reads with MiXCR, giving one entry per CDR3 protein. Here the sample spans roughly 70,000 distinct CDR3 sequences, around 17% being singletons. V lost 1 base to trimming and J lost 4 bases, with 5 bases between them. The CDR3 has 13 amino acids. Germline CDR1 SGHVS, CDR2 FQNEAQ. The V gene is TRBV7-8, the J gene TRBJ2-1; the D is unclear. The material sequenced was PBMCs or a T cell subset sorted from them (not recorded which). The receptor's source is an adult woman who had mild COVID-19 (a few samples of this study predate the infection). Cell type and time point are not known. The CDR3 DNA reads TGTGCCAGCAGCTTAGTCCGGTACAATGAGCAGTTCTTC. This sequence encodes CASSLVRYNEQFF.